This T cell receptor beta chain derives from a study of blood T cell repertoires in COVID-19. As for the study in general: T cells, B-cell-depleted T cells, or PBMCs provided the cDNA or gDNA that served as material.

As handled by the study authors: Scientists estimated how many nucleated cells there were by amplifying reference gene primers. Using immunoSEQ multiplex PCR, the repertoire was profiled, and TCRdb retains in-frame clones only, with some absent. V, J and clone size reflect that table, while D and trimming were determined from the DNA. Among 20,000 to 25,000 clones listed, 83% were seen once. The CDR3 covers 15 residues. Germline V gene data show CDR1 as SNHLY and CDR2 as FYNNEI. V was pared by 2 bases and J by 1 base, with 9 bases between. This rearrangement joins TRBV2 to TRBJ1-3; D is undetermined. Input material: peripheral blood. The source of this sequence is a man aged 70 or older with acute or convalescent COVID-19. This chain's CDR3 is CASSEYSGSGNTIYF. CDR3 sequence (DNA): TGTGCCAGCAGTGAATACAGCGGTTCTGGAAACACCATATATTTT.